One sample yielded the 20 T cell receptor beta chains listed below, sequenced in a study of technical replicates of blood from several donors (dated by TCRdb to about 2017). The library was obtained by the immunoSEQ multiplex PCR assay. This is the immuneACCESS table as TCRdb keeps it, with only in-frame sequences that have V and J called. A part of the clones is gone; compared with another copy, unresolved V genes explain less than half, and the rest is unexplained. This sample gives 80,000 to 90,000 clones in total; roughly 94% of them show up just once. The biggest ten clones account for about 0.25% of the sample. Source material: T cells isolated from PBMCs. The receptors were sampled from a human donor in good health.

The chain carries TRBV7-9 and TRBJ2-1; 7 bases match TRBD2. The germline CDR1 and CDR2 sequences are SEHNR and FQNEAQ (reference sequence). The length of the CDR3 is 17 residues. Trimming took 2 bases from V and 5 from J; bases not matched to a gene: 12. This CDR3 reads CASSLFGGLAVNNEQFF. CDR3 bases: TGTGCCAGCAGCTTATTCGGTGGGCTAGCGGTCAACAATGAGCAGTTCTTC. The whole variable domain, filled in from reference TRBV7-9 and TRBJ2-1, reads DTGVSQNPRHKITKRGQNVTFRCDPISEHNRLYWYRQTLGQGPEFLTYFQNEAQLEKSRLLSDRFSAERPKGSFSTLEIQRTEQGDSAMYLCASSLFGGLAVNNEQFFGPGTRLTVL.

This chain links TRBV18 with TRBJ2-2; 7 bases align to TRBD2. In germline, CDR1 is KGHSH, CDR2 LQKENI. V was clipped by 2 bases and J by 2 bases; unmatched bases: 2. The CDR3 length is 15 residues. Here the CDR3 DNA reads TGTGCCAGCTCACCAGGGACTACCAACACCGGGGAGCTGTTTTTT. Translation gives CASSPGTTNTGELFF.

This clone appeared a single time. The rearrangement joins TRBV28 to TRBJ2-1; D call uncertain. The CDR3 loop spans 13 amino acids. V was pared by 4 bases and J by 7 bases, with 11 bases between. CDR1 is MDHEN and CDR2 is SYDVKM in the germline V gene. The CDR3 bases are TGTGCCAGCAGTTATGACTCAAGAAATGAGCAGTTCTTC. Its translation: CASSYDSRNEQFF.

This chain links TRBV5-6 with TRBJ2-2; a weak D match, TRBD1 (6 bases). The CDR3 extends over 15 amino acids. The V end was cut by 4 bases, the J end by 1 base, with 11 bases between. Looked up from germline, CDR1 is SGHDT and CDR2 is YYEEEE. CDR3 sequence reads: CASSVTGLNTGELFF. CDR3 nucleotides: TGTGCCAGCAGCGTGACAGGATTGAACACCGGGGAGCTGTTTTTT.

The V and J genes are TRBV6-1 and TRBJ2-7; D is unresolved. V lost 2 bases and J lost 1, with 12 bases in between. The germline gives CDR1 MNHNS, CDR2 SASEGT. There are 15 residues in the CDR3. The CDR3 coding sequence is TGTGCCAGCAGTGAAACAGCCTCGTCTTCCTACGAGCAGTACTTC. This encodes CASSETASSSYEQYF.

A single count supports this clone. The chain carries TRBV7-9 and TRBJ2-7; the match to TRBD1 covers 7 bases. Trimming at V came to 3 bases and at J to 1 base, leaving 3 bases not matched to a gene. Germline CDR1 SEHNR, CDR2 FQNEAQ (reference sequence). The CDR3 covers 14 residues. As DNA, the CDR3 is TGTGCCAGCAGCTTCCGGGACAGTTCCTACGAGCAGTACTTC. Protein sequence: CASSFRDSSYEQYF.

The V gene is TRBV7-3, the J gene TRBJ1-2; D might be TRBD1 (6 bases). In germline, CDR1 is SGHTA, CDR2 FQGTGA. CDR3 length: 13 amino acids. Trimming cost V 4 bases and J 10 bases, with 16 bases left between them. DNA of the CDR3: TGTGCCAGCAGCTCCCGAATGGGGGCTGACTACACCTTC. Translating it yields CASSSRMGADYTF.

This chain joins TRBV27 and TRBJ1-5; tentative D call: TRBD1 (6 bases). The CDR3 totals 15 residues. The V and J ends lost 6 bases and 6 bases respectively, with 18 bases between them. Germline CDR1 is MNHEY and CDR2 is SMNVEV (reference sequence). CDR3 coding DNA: TGTGCCAGCAGCGAGGGACAATCCTTGGGTCAGCCCCAGCATTTT. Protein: CASSEGQSLGQPQHF.

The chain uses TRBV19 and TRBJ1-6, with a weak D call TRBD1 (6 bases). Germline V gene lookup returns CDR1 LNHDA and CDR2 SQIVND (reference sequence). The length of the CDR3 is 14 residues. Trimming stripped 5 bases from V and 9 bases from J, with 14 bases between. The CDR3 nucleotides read TGTGCCAGTAGTCCCACAGGGAGTAGTTCACCCCTCCACTTT. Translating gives CASSPTGSSSPLHF.

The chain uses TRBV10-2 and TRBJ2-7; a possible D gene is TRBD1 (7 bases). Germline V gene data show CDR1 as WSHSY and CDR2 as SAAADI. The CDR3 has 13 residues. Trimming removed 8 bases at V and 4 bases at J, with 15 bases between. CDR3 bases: TGCGCCAGCGATGGAGGGGGCGGGTACGAGCAGTACTTC. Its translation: CASDGGGGYEQYF.

This chain's CDR3 is CASSEDRISYNEQFF. DNA for the CDR3: TGTGCCAGCAGTGAGGACAGGATCTCCTACAATGAGCAGTTCTTC. This rearrangement joins TRBV2 to TRBJ2-1; TRBD1 agrees at 7 bases. Germline loops: CDR1 SNHLY, CDR2 FYNNEI. The CDR3 consists of 15 residues. Trimming at V came to 3 bases and at J to 0 bases, leaving 2 bases not matched to a gene.

The DNA for the CDR3 is TGTGCCAGTAGTATTGTCGACTCCTTCACTGAAGCTTTCTTT. Translation gives CASSIVDSFTEAFF. This chain connects TRBV19 to TRBJ1-1; unclear D gene. V lost 3 bases and J 4 bases, leaving 12 bases between the germline ends. The germline V gene encodes CDR1 LNHDA and CDR2 SQIVND (reference sequence). The CDR3 covers 14 residues.

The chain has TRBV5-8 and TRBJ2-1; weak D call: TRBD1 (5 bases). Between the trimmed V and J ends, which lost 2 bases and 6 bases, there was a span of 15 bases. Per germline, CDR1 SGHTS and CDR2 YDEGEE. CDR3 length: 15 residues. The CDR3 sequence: CASSFSGYGFNEQFF. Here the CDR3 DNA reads TGTGCCAGCAGCTTCTCAGGGTACGGGTTCAATGAGCAGTTCTTC.

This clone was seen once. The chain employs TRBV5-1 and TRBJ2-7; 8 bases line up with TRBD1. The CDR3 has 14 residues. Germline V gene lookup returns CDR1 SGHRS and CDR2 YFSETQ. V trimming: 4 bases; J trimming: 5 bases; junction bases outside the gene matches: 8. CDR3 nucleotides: TGCGCCAGCAGCCCAAGGACAGGGAAAAACGAGCAGTACTTC. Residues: CASSPRTGKNEQYF.

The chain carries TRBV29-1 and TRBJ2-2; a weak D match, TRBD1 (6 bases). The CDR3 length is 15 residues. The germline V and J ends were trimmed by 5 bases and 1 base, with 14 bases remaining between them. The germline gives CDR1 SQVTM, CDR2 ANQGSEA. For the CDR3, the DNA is TGCAGCGTTAGTAACCGGGACAAGAACACCGGGGAGCTGTTTTTT. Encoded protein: CSVSNRDKNTGELFF.

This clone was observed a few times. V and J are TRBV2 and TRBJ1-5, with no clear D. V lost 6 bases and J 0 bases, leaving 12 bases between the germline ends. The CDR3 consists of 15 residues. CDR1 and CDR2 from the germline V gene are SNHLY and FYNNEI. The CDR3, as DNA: TGTGCCAGCAGGAGGGCAGACTATAGCAATCAGCCCCAGCATTTT. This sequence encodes CASRRADYSNQPQHF. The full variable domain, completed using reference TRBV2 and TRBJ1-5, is EPEVTQTPSHQVTQMGQEVILRCVPISNHLYFYWYRQILGQKVEFLVSFYNNEISEKSEIFDDQFSVERPDGSNFTLKIRSTKLEDSAMYFCASRRADYSNQPQHFGDGTRLSIL.

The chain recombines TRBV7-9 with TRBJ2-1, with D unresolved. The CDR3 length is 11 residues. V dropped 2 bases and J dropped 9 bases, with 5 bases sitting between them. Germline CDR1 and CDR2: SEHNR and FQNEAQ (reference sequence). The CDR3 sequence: CASSLRFEQFF. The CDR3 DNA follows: TGTGCCAGCAGCTTACGTTTTGAGCAGTTCTTC.

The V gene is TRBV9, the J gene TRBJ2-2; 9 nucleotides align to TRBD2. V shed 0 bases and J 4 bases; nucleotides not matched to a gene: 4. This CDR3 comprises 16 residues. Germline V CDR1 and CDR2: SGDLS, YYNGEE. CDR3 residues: CASSVVIAGVTGELFF. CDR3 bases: TGTGCCAGCAGCGTAGTCATAGCGGGAGTCACCGGGGAGCTGTTTTTT.

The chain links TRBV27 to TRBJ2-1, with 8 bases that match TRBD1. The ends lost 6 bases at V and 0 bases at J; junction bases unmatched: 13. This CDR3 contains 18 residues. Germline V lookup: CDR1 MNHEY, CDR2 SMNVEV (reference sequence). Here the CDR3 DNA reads TGTGCCAGCAGACTGGACAGGGCCCTCCCTGTCTCCTACAATGAGCAGTTCTTC. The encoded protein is CASRLDRALPVSYNEQFF.

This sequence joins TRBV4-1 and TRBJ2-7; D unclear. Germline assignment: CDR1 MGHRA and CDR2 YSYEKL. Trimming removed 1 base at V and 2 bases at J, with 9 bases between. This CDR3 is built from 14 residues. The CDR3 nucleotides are TGCGCCAGCAGCCAAGCGGTGGGCCCCTACGAGCAGTACTTC. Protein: CASSQAVGPYEQYF.